The text below deals with one TCR gamma chain. Germline is not matched at one junction end, which may reflect a read error. TRG repertoires were amplified with LymphoTrack primers from roughly 190 ng of biopsy DNA. TCRdb made new clone calls on the multiplex PCR reads using CATT. The sample shows about 550 gamma-chain clones, around half of them seen only once. CDR3 length equals 14 residues. More than 8 formalin-fixed paraffin-embedded scrolls, each 5 µm thick, supplied each case's genomic DNA. The data were obtained in a study of intestinal T cells in coeliac disease. The material sequenced was a duodenal biopsy. The sequence came from a human donor who served as a control with a normal duodenal biopsy, not a healthy volunteer. The rearrangement joins TRGV10 to TRGJP1. TRGV10 is known as an ORF, though its function is uncertain. The CDR3 DNA reads TGTGCTGCGTGCCGAAATACCACTGGTTGGTTTAAGATATTT. Translating it yields CAACRNTTGWFKIF.